The 22 T cell receptor beta chains in this list originate from one sample, sequenced in a study of shared clonotypes between healthy human individuals. Naivety among CD8 cells was defined by CD45RO negativity and positive CCR7 selection, thereby excluding terminally differentiated effector memory CD45RA+ cells. This table comes from immunoSEQ multiplex PCR, and its TCRdb copy is limited to in-frame clones, with some not included. The sample records roughly 2,000,000 clones, roughly 95% being singletons. The sample was naive CD8+ T cells sorted from blood. These receptors were taken from a man younger than 35 in good health.

This chain links TRBV4-1 with TRBJ2-7, with TRBD2 identical over 9 bases. Trimming took 8 bases from V and 4 from J; bases not matched to a gene: 3. The CDR3 is made up of 12 amino acids. CDR1 MGHRA and CDR2 YSYEKL come from the germline V gene. CDR3 in DNA: TGCGCCAGCGGCGGGGGGGTGTACGAGCAGTACTTC. Amino acid sequence: CASGGGVYEQYF.

Worth noting for this clone: Within the sample, other DNA sequences also encode this same CDR3. The J gene is TRBJ2-7, the V gene TRBV6-6; no clear D gene. The CDR3 has 13 amino acids. Germline V gene lookup returns CDR1 MNHNY and CDR2 SVGAGI (reference sequence). Trimming stripped 0 bases from V and 2 bases from J, with 5 bases between. The CDR3 spells CASSYSIAYEQYF. As DNA, the CDR3 is TGTGCCAGCAGTTACTCGATTGCCTACGAGCAGTACTTC.

J is TRBJ2-7 and V is TRBV7-9; TRBD2 matches 11 bases. V was clipped by 5 bases and J by 3 bases; unmatched bases: 9. Germline V lookup: CDR1 SEHNR, CDR2 FQNEAQ (reference sequence). This CDR3 is built from 16 residues. The CDR3 DNA reads TGTGCCAGCAGCAGTAGCGGGGGGGCCGGGCACTACGAGCAGTACTTC. Residues: CASSSSGGAGHYEQYF.

The chain recombines TRBV7-9 with TRBJ2-5; possible D gene TRBD2, 6 bases. V gave up 1 base and J gave up 3 bases, with 9 bases separating them. The germline CDR1 and CDR2 sequences are SEHNR and FQNEAQ (reference sequence). The CDR3 runs 14 residues. CDR3 sequence reads: CASSLGDFKETQYF. CDR3 nucleotides: TGTGCCAGCAGCTTAGGGGACTTTAAAGAGACCCAGTACTTC.

This chain joins TRBV27 and TRBJ2-3; 7 bases map to TRBD2. The CDR3 runs to 13 residues. Germline CDR1 is MNHEY and CDR2 is SMNVEV (reference sequence). The J segment lost 7 bases and the V segment lost 7 bases, leaving 8 bases of the junction unmatched. Here the CDR3 reads CASIETGLNTQYF. Written as DNA, the CDR3 is TGTGCCAGCATCGAAACGGGACTAAATACGCAGTATTTT.

The genes are TRBV27 and TRBJ1-5; D not certain. The germline V gene has CDR1 MNHEY and CDR2 SMNVEV (reference sequence). V was shortened by 6 bases and J by 2 bases, with 14 bases between the two germline ends. CDR3 length equals 15 residues. CDR3 in DNA: TGTGCCAGCAGGTCACTTTTATGGGGCAATCAGCCCCAGCATTTT. Translation: CASRSLLWGNQPQHF.

This clone is a singleton in its sample. The chain is built from TRBV7-9 and TRBJ2-1; 8 bases agree with TRBD2. Germline assignment: CDR1 SEHNR and CDR2 FQNEAQ (reference sequence). V lost 5 bases to trimming and J lost 2 bases; unmatched junction nucleotides: 5. This CDR3 has 15 residues. The CDR3 DNA sequence: TGTGCCAGCAGCCCGCGGGGGGCAGCCTACAATGAGCAGTTCTTC. It yields the protein CASSPRGAAYNEQFF.

The chain is built from TRBV6-1 and TRBJ1-5; TRBD1 aligns across 10 bases. Germline CDR1 and CDR2: MNHNS and SASEGT. The ends lost 4 bases at V and 7 bases at J; junction bases unmatched: 4. The CDR3 is made up of 14 amino acids. Here the CDR3 DNA reads TGTGCCAGCAGTGTCCGGGACAGGGGCCAGCCCCAGCATTTT. Translated, it gives CASSVRDRGQPQHF.

The chain joins TRBV7-2 to TRBJ2-1; 12 bases align to TRBD2. The CDR3 runs 16 residues. J gave up 2 bases and V 4 bases, and 3 bases lay outside the gene matches. Germline V gives CDR1 SGHTA, CDR2 FQGNSA. The CDR3 coding sequence is TGTGCCAGCAGCTCTAGACTAGCGGGGGCCTACAATGAGCAGTTCTTC. Its protein product is CASSSRLAGAYNEQFF.

This rearrangement joins TRBV5-6 to TRBJ1-1, with D unresolved. This CDR3 has 14 amino acids. Trimming took 4 bases from V and 8 from J, leaving 18 bases between them. From germline, CDR1 is SGHDT and CDR2 YYEEEE. CDR3 protein: CASSHLAGDQEAFF. As DNA, the CDR3 is TGTGCCAGCAGCCACTTGGCTGGTGACCAAGAAGCTTTCTTT.

With respect to this clone: Additional DNA sequences in this sample encode the identical CDR3. The chain recombines TRBV19 with TRBJ1-2; D is ambiguous. CDR1 and CDR2 from the germline V gene are LNHDA and SQIVND (reference sequence). Trimming shortened V by 5 bases and J by 1 base, and 11 bases separated the two germline ends. This CDR3 comprises 14 residues. Here the CDR3 reads CASSPGEGNYGYTF. The CDR3 nucleotides are TGTGCCAGTAGTCCCGGGGAGGGTAACTATGGCTACACCTTC.

This clone was seen just once. The gene calls are TRBV13 and TRBJ2-7; 9 nucleotides line up with TRBD1. V was clipped by 5 bases and J by 6 bases; unmatched bases: 8. The CDR3 is made up of 14 amino acids. The germline V gene has CDR1 PRHDT and CDR2 FYEKMQ (reference sequence). The CDR3 nucleotides are TGTGCCAGCAGCCCCATCGACAGGGGGAGCGAGCAGTACTTC. Amino acids: CASSPIDRGSEQYF.

This rearrangement joins TRBV9 to TRBJ2-1; 10 nucleotides agree with TRBD2. V was clipped by 1 base and J by 5 bases; unmatched bases: 6. There are 16 residues in the CDR3. Germline assignment: CDR1 SGDLS and CDR2 YYNGEE. This chain's CDR3 is CASSVSGGAGNNEQFF. CDR3 nucleotides: TGTGCCAGCAGCGTAAGCGGGGGGGCCGGAAACAATGAGCAGTTCTTC.

This chain uses TRBV6-6 with TRBJ2-7; D may be TRBD1 (6 bases). Germline V gene data show CDR1 as MNHNY and CDR2 as SVGAGI (reference sequence). The CDR3 sequence is 15 residues long. Deletions cut 7 bases from V and 3 bases from J, with 19 bases between. CDR3 in amino acids: CASTDPRDTFYEQYF. The DNA of the CDR3 is TGTGCCAGCACCGATCCCCGGGACACCTTCTACGAGCAGTACTTC.

The J gene is TRBJ2-7, the V gene TRBV5-1; tentatively, D is TRBD2 (5 bases). Trimming pared 5 bases from V and 3 bases from J, leaving 12 bases between. The germline CDR1 and CDR2 sequences are SGHRS and YFSETQ. This CDR3 is 13 amino acids long. CDR3 loop: CASRPGMGYEQYF. In DNA form, the CDR3 reads TGCGCCAGCAGACCCGGGATGGGCTACGAGCAGTACTTC.

This rearrangement joins TRBV7-2 to TRBJ2-7; D uncertain. The germline V gene has CDR1 SGHTA and CDR2 FQGNSA. Trimming removed 3 bases from V and 3 bases from J, with 9 bases in between. The CDR3 runs 13 residues. The CDR3 reads CASSFYGRYEQYF. In nucleotides, the CDR3 is TGTGCCAGCAGCTTCTACGGACGCTACGAGCAGTACTTC.

The chain employs TRBV28 and TRBJ2-1, with 12 bases matching TRBD2. The CDR3 covers 21 residues. Germline loops: CDR1 MDHEN, CDR2 SYDVKM. V gave up 3 bases and J gave up 0 bases; unmatched junction bases: 15. CDR3 region: CASSFPTLLAGGPDSYNEQFF. The CDR3 nucleotides read TGTGCCAGCAGTTTCCCGACCCTTCTAGCGGGAGGGCCCGACTCCTACAATGAGCAGTTCTTC.

The chain links TRBV5-6 to TRBJ2-7, with a weak D call TRBD2 (6 bases). CDR1 and CDR2 from the germline V gene are SGHDT and YYEEEE. V lost 4 bases and J 4 bases, leaving 18 bases between the germline ends. The CDR3 consists of 15 residues. CDR3 sequence: CASSPESGRLYEQYF. CDR3 in DNA: TGTGCCAGCAGCCCGGAGAGCGGGCGACTTTACGAGCAGTACTTC.

The chain has TRBV29-1 and TRBJ2-1; 9 bases align to TRBD2. CDR1 SQVTM and CDR2 ANQGSEA come from the germline V gene. The V and J ends lost 3 bases and 7 bases, in that order; junction bases with no gene match: 10. This CDR3 has 15 amino acids. The CDR3 DNA is TGCAGCGTTGATGCTGGCGGGGGGGCCTTAAATGAGCAGTTCTTC. This gives the protein CSVDAGGGALNEQFF.

The CDR3 DNA reads as TGTGCCAGCAGTCCACGGCCCAGCTCCTATAATTCACCCCTCCACTTT. Translated, it gives CASSPRPSSYNSPLHF. This chain uses TRBV28 with TRBJ1-6, with D unclear. Between the trimmed V and J ends, which lost 5 bases and 0 bases, there was a span of 11 bases. The CDR3 totals 16 residues. CDR1 MDHEN and CDR2 SYDVKM come from the germline V gene.

The gene calls are TRBV7-3 and TRBJ2-3, with D possibly TRBD2 on 6 matching bases. This CDR3 contains 14 residues. The V end was cut by 1 base, the J end by 1 base, with 6 bases between. The V gene's germline CDR1 is SGHTA and CDR2 FQGTGA. DNA of the CDR3: TGTGCCAGCAGCTTAAGGGGGGGCACAGATACGCAGTATTTT. Translation gives CASSLRGGTDTQYF.

This chain uses TRBV5-8 with TRBJ2-7, with D uncertain. Germline loops: CDR1 SGHTS, CDR2 YDEGEE. V was shortened by 4 bases and J by 5 bases, with 13 bases between the two germline ends. The CDR3 length is 13 residues. The CDR3 DNA reads TGTGCCAGCAGCCTGATCTCGGGCCACGAGCAGTACTTC. Residues: CASSLISGHEQYF. Drawing the rest from reference TRBV5-8 and TRBJ2-7, the complete variable domain is EAGVTQSPTHLIKTRGQQATLRCSPISGHTSVYWYQQALGLGLQFLLWYDEGEERNRGNFPPRFSGRQFPNYSSELNVNALELEDSALYLCASSLISGHEQYFGPGTRLTVT.